This T cell receptor beta chain came from a study of monozygotic twins with inflammatory bowel disease. TCRdb re-called the 5' RACE reads and shows each CDR3 protein once, DNA omitted. The sample totals 150,000 to 200,000 distinct CDR3 sequences. The CDR3 is 16 residues long. Germline CDR1 and CDR2: SGHDN and FVKESK. Sequenced: blood. This chain connects TRBV14 to TRBJ2-4. The origin of this receptor is a human donor with ulcerative colitis or Crohn's disease, or a healthy co-twin of an affected twin (not recorded which). CDR3 protein: CASSQDREPFKNIQYF.